Reported below is one T cell receptor (beta chain). The source of the sample is a study of T cell responses to AZD1222 COVID-19 vaccine. Repertoires were generated with immunoSEQ multiplex PCR, while TCRdb's copy carries only in-frame clones and drops some. Of some 130,000 clones in the sample, about nine tenths were seen once. The CDR3 contains 16 residues. V lost 0 bases to trimming and J lost 0 bases, with 9 bases between them. Germline CDR1 is LNHDA and CDR2 is SQIVND (reference sequence). The specimen was peripheral blood, collected 28 days after the second AZD1222 dose. The TCR was taken from an adult who received the AZD1222 COVID-19 vaccine. The chain carries TRBV19 and TRBJ1-5, with no clear D. The CDR3 loop is CASSIEGIYSNQPQHF. CDR3 nucleotide sequence: TGTGCCAGTAGTATAGAAGGGATTTATAGCAATCAGCCCCAGCATTTT.